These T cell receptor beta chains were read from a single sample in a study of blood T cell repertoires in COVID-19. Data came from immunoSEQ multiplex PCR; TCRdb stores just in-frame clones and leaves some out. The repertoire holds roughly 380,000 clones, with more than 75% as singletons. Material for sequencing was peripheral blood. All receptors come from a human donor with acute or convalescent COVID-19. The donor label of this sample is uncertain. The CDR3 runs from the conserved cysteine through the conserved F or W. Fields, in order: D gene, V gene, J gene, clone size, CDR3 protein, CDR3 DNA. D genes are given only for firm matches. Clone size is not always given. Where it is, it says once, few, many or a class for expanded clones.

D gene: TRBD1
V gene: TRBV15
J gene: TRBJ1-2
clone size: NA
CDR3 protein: CATSSGQVDYGYTF
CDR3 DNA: TGTGCCACCAGTTCAGGACAGGTGGACTATGGCTACACCTTC

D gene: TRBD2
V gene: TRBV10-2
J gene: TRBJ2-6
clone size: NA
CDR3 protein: CASSELFRTSDRGGANVLTF
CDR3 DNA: TGCGCCAGCAGTGAGTTATTCCGGACTAGCGATAGGGGTGGGGCCAACGTCCTGACTTTC

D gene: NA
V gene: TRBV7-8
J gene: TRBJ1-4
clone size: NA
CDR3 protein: CASSSDRRRNEKLFF
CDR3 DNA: TGTGCCAGCAGCTCAGACCGGAGGAGGAATGAAAAACTGTTTTTT

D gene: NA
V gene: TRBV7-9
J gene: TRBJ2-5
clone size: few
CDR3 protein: CASSSYGGADWETQYF
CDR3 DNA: TGTGCCAGCAGCTCTTATGGGGGCGCTGATTGGGAGACCCAGTACTTC

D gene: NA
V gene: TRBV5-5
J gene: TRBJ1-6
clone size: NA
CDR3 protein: CASSLGQGNNSPLHF
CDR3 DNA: TGTGCCAGCAGCTTGGGGCAGGGGAATAATTCACCCCTCCACTTT

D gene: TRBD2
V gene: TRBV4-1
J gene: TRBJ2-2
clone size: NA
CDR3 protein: CASSPTSGSSAFSGELFF
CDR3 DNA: TGCGCCAGCAGCCCGACTAGCGGGAGTAGTGCATTCTCCGGGGAGCTGTTTTTT

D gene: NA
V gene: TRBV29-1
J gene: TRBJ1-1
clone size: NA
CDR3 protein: CSAEWNTEAFF
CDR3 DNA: TGCAGCGCCGAGTGGAACACTGAAGCTTTCTTT

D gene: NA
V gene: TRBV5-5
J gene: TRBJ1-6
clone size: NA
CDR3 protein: CASSLGHNSPLHF
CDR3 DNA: TGTGCCAGCAGCTTGGGACACAATTCACCCCTCCACTTT

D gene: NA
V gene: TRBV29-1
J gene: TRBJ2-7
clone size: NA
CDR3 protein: CSVVSARTTLPLEQYF
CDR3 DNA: TGCAGCGTGGTAAGCGCCCGGACAACCCTTCCTCTCGAGCAGTACTTC

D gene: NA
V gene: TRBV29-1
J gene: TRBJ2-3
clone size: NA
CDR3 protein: CSVVEREFRVTQYF
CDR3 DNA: TGCAGCGTTGTCGAACGGGAGTTTCGGGTTACGCAGTATTTT

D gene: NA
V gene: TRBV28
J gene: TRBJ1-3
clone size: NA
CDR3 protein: CATTGTQFATIYF
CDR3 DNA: TGTGCTACCACAGGGACCCAGTTCGCGACCATATATTTT

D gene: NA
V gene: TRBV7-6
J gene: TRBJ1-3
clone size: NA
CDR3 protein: CASSLVPGTGNTIYF
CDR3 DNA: TGTGCCAGCAGCTTAGTTCCGGGTACGGGAAACACCATATATTTT

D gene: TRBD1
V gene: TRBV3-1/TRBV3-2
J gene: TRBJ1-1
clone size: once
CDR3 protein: CASSQLTGEAFF
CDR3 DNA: TGTGCCAGCAGCCAACTGACAGGGGAAGCTTTCTTT

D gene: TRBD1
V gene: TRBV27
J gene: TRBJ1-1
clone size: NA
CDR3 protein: CASSSLWGQDVLNTEAFF
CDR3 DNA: TGTGCCAGCAGTAGCTTATGGGGACAGGACGTCTTAAACACTGAAGCTTTCTTT

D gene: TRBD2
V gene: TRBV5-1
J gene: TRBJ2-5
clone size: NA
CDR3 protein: CASRTGLAGRQETQYF
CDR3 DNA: TGCGCCAGCAGAACTGGACTAGCGGGGAGGCAAGAGACCCAGTACTTC

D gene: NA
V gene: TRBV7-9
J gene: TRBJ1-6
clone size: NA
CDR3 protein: CASSQGSNSPLHF
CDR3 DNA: TGTGCCAGCAGCCAGGGGTCGAATTCACCCCTCCACTTT

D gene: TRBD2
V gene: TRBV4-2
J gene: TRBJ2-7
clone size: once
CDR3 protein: CASSQGRTSGDYEQYF
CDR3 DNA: TGTGCCAGCAGCCAAGGGAGGACTAGCGGTGACTACGAGCAGTACTTC

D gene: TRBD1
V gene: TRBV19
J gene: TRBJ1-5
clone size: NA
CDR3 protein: CASNPRGLGNQPQHF
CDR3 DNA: TGTGCCAGTAACCCCAGGGGGCTGGGCAATCAGCCCCAGCATTTT

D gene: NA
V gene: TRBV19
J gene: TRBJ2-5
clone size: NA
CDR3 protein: CASSMGDFQETQYF
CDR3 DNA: TGTGCCAGTAGTATGGGGGACTTCCAAGAGACCCAGTACTTC

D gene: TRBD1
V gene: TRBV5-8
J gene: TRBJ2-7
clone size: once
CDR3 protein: CASNQYGTGSYEQYF
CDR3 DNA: TGTGCCAGCAACCAATACGGGACAGGGAGCTACGAGCAGTACTTC

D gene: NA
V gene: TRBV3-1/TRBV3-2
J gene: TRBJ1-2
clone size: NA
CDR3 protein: CASSQDAGVGYTF
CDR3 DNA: TGTGCCAGCAGCCAAGATGCCGGGGTTGGCTACACCTTC

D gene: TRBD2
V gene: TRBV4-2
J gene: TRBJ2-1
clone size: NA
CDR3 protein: CASSRGGARYNEQFF
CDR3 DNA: TGTGCCAGCAGCCGCGGGGGGGCTCGCTACAATGAGCAGTTCTTC

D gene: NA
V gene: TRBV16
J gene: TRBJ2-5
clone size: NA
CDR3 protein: CASSQGARGGRETQYF
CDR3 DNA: TGTGCCAGCAGCCAAGGCGCGAGGGGGGGCCGAGAGACCCAGTACTTC

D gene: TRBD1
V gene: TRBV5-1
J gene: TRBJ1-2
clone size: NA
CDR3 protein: CASSLVGTGGRDGYTF
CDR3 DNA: TGCGCCAGCAGCTTGGTAGGGACAGGGGGCAGAGATGGCTACACCTTC

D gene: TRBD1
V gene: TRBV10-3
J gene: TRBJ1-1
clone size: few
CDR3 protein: CATNPTGQLNTEAFF
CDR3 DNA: TGTGCCACAAACCCGACAGGGCAGTTGAACACTGAAGCTTTCTTT

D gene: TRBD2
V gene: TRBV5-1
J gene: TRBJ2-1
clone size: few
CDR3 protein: CASTRGTSGGYEQFF
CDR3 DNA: TGCGCCAGTACCAGGGGGACTAGCGGGGGCTATGAGCAGTTCTTC

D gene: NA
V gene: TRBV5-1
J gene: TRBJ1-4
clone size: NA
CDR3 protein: CASSSSAGGKLFF
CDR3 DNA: TGCGCCAGCAGCTCCTCCGCGGGGGGGAAACTGTTTTTT

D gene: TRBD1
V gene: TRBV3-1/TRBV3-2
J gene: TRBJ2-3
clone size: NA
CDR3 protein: CASSRQGGTDTQYF
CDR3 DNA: TGTGCCAGCAGCCGACAGGGGGGTACAGATACGCAGTATTTT

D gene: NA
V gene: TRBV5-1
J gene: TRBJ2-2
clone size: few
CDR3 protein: CASSRNAGVVGELFF
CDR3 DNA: TGCGCCAGCAGCCGAAACGCAGGGGTCGTCGGGGAGCTGTTTTTT

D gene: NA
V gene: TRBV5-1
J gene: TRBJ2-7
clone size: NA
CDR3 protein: CASSLSGSYYEQYF
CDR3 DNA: TGCGCCAGCAGCCTCTCCGGGAGTTACTACGAGCAGTACTTC

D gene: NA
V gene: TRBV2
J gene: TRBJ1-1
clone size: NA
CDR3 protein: CAVGLINEAFF
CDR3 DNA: TGTGCCGTGGGACTGATAAATGAAGCTTTCTTT

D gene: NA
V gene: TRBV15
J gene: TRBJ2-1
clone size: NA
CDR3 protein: CATSPLVGSSNEQFF
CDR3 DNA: TGTGCCACCAGTCCGCTGGTCGGGAGCAGCAATGAGCAGTTCTTC

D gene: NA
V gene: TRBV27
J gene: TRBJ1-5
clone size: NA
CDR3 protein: CASSLTGNQPQHF
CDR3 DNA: TGTGCCAGCAGTTTAACAGGGAATCAGCCCCAGCATTTT

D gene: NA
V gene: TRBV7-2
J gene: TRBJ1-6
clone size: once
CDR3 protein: CASSQYTEPRYNSPLHF
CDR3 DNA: TGTGCCAGCAGTCAATATACGGAGCCCCGCTATAATTCACCCCTCCACTTT